Given below is one T cell receptor beta chain in context. Its matching antigen is unknown. This entry is derived from a study of vaccination effects on CD4 cells after COVID-19. V was trimmed by 0 bases and J by 8 bases, leaving 22 bases between them. Germline lookup yields CDR1 LGHDT and CDR2 YNNKEL (reference sequence). The CDR3 runs 17 residues. ViraFEST expansion of antigen-specific CD4+ T cells with viral peptide pools preceded sequencing. The culture ran for 10 days, and then CD4+ T cells were isolated. Vaccination of participants consisted of two doses of either the BNT162b2 or mRNA-1273 vaccine. Some clones are missing from TCRdb's copy, which holds only in-frame ones; the method was immunoSEQ multiplex PCR. This table has about 64,000 clones, 78% appearing once.

The TCR comes from a human donor who received a COVID-19 vaccine. The material was CD4+ T cells from PBMCs cultured with HCoV-OC43 spike peptides, obtained after COVID-19 vaccination. Subset denoted: HCoV-OC43 spike overlapping peptide pool stimulation. This chain connects TRBV3-1 (or the pseudogene TRBV3-2) to TRBJ1-2; a weak D match, TRBD1 (6 bases). The CDR3 nucleotides read TGTGCCAGCAGCCAAGATGGGGTTGGGTTCAGGGGACGGGGCTACACCTTC. It yields the protein CASSQDGVGFRGRGYTF.